This is a list of T cell receptor beta chains from one sample in a study of blood T cell repertoires in COVID-19. The protocol was immunoSEQ multiplex PCR, while the TCRdb copy is restricted to in-frame clones and leaves out a portion. The sample contains roughly 200,000 clones, 88% of which appear only once. Sequencing was done on a sample of peripheral blood. All receptors come from a man between 45 and 60 years old with COVID-19, enrolled during active disease. CDR3s include the opening cysteine and the closing phenylalanine or tryptophan. D genes are given only for firm matches. The listing skips clone size in some rows; elsewhere it reads once, few, many or a size class.

.,.,TRBJ1-6,TRBV7-2,TGTGCCAGCAGCTTTTCGGGGGTCTCCTATAATTCACCCCTCCACTTT,CASSFSGVSYNSPLHF
.,.,TRBJ1-3,TRBV19,TGTGCCAGTGGCGGGTTGCCGGTTTTCTCTGGAAACACCATATATTTT,CASGGLPVFSGNTIYF
.,.,TRBJ2-2,TRBV5-1,TGCGCCAGCAGCTCGCTCGGGACACCCACCGGGGAGCTGTTTTTT,CASSSLGTPTGELFF
.,TRBD2,TRBJ2-5,TRBV5-4,TGTGCCAGCAGCTCCGGGCGGGGGGCGTTGGGGGAGACCCAGTACTTC,CASSSGRGALGETQYF
.,.,TRBJ1-2,TRBV9,TGTGCCAGCAGCGTAGTGACTTCCTTCGAAAACTATGGCTACACCTTC,CASSVVTSFENYGYTF
.,.,TRBJ1-2,TRBV29-1,TGCAGCGTTGGCGTAGGGCAGGGCGAGGGCTACACCTTC,CSVGVGQGEGYTF
.,.,TRBJ2-3,TRBV28,TGTGCCAGCAGTCCCCCACAAGGCACAGATACGCAGTATTTT,CASSPPQGTDTQYF
.,.,TRBJ2-7,TRBV5-6,TGTGCCAGCACTGAAGGGAGGGGACACTCCTACGAGCAGTACTTC,CASTEGRGHSYEQYF
.,.,TRBJ1-3,TRBV29-1,TGCAGCGTTGGGACAGAAACTATTCCTGGAAACACCATATATTTT,CSVGTETIPGNTIYF
.,.,TRBJ2-7,TRBV5-1,TGCGCCAGCAGCCCGGATCGCTCACAGTCTTACTACGAGCAGTACTTC,CASSPDRSQSYYEQYF
.,.,TRBJ1-2,TRBV6-5,TGTGCCAGCAGTCATCAGCGGTATGGCTACACCTTC,CASSHQRYGYTF
.,.,TRBJ2-7,TRBV18,TGTGCCAGCTCAAGCAGGGTTGACGAGCAGTACTTC,CASSSRVDEQYF
.,.,TRBJ1-3,TRBV7-2,TGTGCCAGCAGCCCTAGTGGAGGGTTAGGAAACACCATATATTTT,CASSPSGGLGNTIYF
.,.,TRBJ2-7,TRBV9,TGTGCCAGCAGCGTCCGACAGGACCCCTCCTACGAGCAGTACTTC,CASSVRQDPSYEQYF
.,TRBD1,TRBJ1-2,TRBV7-9,TGTGCCAGCAGCTCAACGGACAGGGCCCTCAGTGGCTACACCTTC,CASSSTDRALSGYTF
.,TRBD2,TRBJ2-3,TRBV19,TGTGCCAGTAGTACCATAGCGGGGGCGGATCCAGATACGCAGTATTTT,CASSTIAGADPDTQYF
.,TRBD1,TRBJ1-1,TRBV7-9,TGTGCCAGCAGCTTAAGACAGGGGGCCTCTGGCACTGAAGCTTTCTTT,CASSLRQGASGTEAFF
.,TRBD1,TRBJ2-7,TRBV18,TGTGCCAGCTCTCGGACAGGGCCCTCCTACGAGCAGTACTTC,CASSRTGPSYEQYF
many,.,TRBJ2-7,TRBV7-9,TGTGCCAGCAGCCCCGATAGCCACGAGCAGTACTTC,CASSPDSHEQYF
.,TRBD2,TRBJ2-7,TRBV10-2,TGCGCCAGCAGTGAGTCTGGACTAGCAGCCTACGAGCAGTACTTC,CASSESGLAAYEQYF